Sequencing of this T cell receptor beta chain was carried out in a study of control samples from healthy donors and cancer patients. With 4 bases clipped from V and 1 base from J, the junction kept 6 bases outside the gene matches. The CDR3 consists of 16 residues. Germline values: CDR1 SGHRS, CDR2 YFSETQ. Some clones are missing from TCRdb's copy, which holds only in-frame ones; the method was immunoSEQ multiplex PCR. The repertoire holds 70,000 to 85,000 clones, with 65% to 90% as singletons. The TCR originated in a man aged 60 to 75 with head and neck cancer. The specimen was PBMCs. The V call is TRBV5-1, the J call TRBJ2-3; the match to TRBD2 covers 10 bases. In DNA, the CDR3 is TGCGCCAGCAGCACCGGGACTAGCGATCGCACAGATACGCAGTATTTT. Protein product: CASSTGTSDRTDTQYF. Full variable domain (outside the CDR3, taken from reference TRBV5-1 and TRBJ2-3): KAGVTQTPRYLIKTRGQQVTLSCSPISGHRSVSWYQQTPGQGLQFLFEYFSETQRNKGNFPGRFSGRQFSNSRSEMNVSTLELGDSALYLCASSTGTSDRTDTQYFGPGTRLTVL.